The clone carrying this T cell receptor beta chain was recorded a few times. The CDR3 runs 11 residues. Trimming took 6 bases from V and 10 from J; bases not matched to a gene: 4. Germline V CDR1 and CDR2: MNHEY, SVGAGI. This specimen belongs to a study of blood T cell repertoires in COVID-19. Across the study: The samples span acute and convalescent COVID-19 from the United States, Italy and Spain. Nucleic acid was either cDNA or gDNA, and it came from T cells, B-cell-depleted T cells, or PBMCs.

In the original processing: Reference gene primers were amplified, and this amplification served to estimate nucleated cell counts. The method was immunoSEQ multiplex PCR; TCRdb's version includes in-frame clones alone and lacks a portion of them. That table gives V, J and clone size, and the DNA gave D and trimming. The profile shows about 410,000 clones, about 89% of them singletons. The TCR sequence derives from a woman in her 40s with COVID-19, enrolled during active disease. This rearrangement joins TRBV6-5 to TRBJ1-1; TRBD1 aligns across 8 bases. Material for sequencing was peripheral blood. CDR3 sequence reads: CASRDRARAFF. CDR3 nucleotides: TGTGCCAGCAGGGACAGGGCAAGAGCTTTCTTT.